One and the same sample provided the 8 T cell receptor beta chains below, sequenced in a study of blood T cell repertoires in COVID-19. Assay used: immunoSEQ multiplex PCR; TCRdb lists only in-frame clones, some missing. The sample includes about 150,000 clones, more than 80% seen only once; the top ten take roughly 13%. Input material: peripheral blood. The receptors shown here come from a man in his late teens or twenties with COVID-19, enrolled during active disease.

V is TRBV24-1 and J is TRBJ2-6, with D possibly matching TRBD1 (5 bases). The germline CDR1 and CDR2 sequences are KGHDR and SFDVKD. With 2 bases removed from V and 2 bases from J, the gap between germline ends came to 6 bases. The CDR3 contains 15 residues. This CDR3 is CATSDSQAGANVLTF. The CDR3 bases are TGTGCCACCAGTGATTCACAGGCTGGGGCCAACGTCCTGACTTTC.

The CDR3 coding sequence is TGTGCCAGCAGCCAAGATCTTAGGGGCACCTACACTGAAGCTTTCTTT. Translating gives CASSQDLRGTYTEAFF. This chain links TRBV4-2 with TRBJ1-1, with a possible D match to TRBD1 (5 bases). V lost 0 bases, J lost 3 bases, and 14 bases lay in between. CDR1 is LGHNA, CDR2 YNFKEQ, per germline. The CDR3 covers 16 residues.

The chain has TRBV5-6 and TRBJ2-7; 7 bases map to TRBD2. The V segment lost 3 bases and the J segment 1 base; nucleotides outside the gene matches: 13. The CDR3 spans 17 residues. Per germline, CDR1 SGHDT and CDR2 YYEEEE. The CDR3, as DNA: TGTGCCAGCAGCTCGACCGGGAGGCAGGGTAGGTCCTACGAGCAGTACTTC. It translates to CASSSTGRQGRSYEQYF.

The chain links TRBV4-1 to TRBJ2-2; 12 bases are shared with TRBD2. This CDR3 is 19 amino acids long. Germline trimming cut 3 bases from V and 4 bases from J; bases unmatched to any gene: 12. Germline lookup yields CDR1 MGHRA and CDR2 YSYEKL. The CDR3 DNA is TGCGCCAGCAGCCAGAGAGGTCTAGCGGGAGGGCCTAGCACCGGGGAGCTGTTTTTT. Protein product: CASSQRGLAGGPSTGELFF.

This rearrangement joins TRBV6-6 to TRBJ1-1, with 8 bases that match TRBD1. The CDR3 is made up of 12 amino acids. The V segment lost 2 bases and the J segment 7 bases; nucleotides outside the gene matches: 0. CDR1 and CDR2 from the germline V gene are MNHNY and SVGAGI (reference sequence). The CDR3 sequence is CASSYGQGEAFF. The CDR3, as DNA: TGTGCCAGCAGTTACGGACAGGGTGAAGCTTTCTTT.

The chain employs TRBV4-3 and TRBJ2-1, with unresolved D. There are 13 residues in the CDR3. Per germline, CDR1 LGHNA and CDR2 YSLEER. V was pared by 5 bases and J by 5 bases, with 10 bases between. The CDR3 loop is CASSRRFNNEQFF. The CDR3 DNA sequence: TGCGCCAGCAGCAGGCGGTTCAACAATGAGCAGTTCTTC.

This chain connects TRBV9 to TRBJ2-3, with 9 positions matching TRBD2. V shed 4 bases, J shed 3 bases, and the junction held 9 bases outside the gene matches. Germline V gives CDR1 SGDLS, CDR2 YYNGEE. This CDR3 region has 16 residues. This CDR3 is CASSQPAGGPTDTQYF. DNA for the CDR3: TGTGCCAGCAGCCAACCGGCGGGAGGGCCGACAGATACGCAGTATTTT.

The chain has TRBV30 and TRBJ2-5; maybe TRBD1 (5 bases). The CDR3 loop spans 14 amino acids. V lost 2 bases to trimming and J lost 7 bases, with 17 bases between them. The germline gives CDR1 GTSNPN, CDR2 SVGIG (reference sequence). The CDR3 protein is CAWSLKGLRGTQYF. The CDR3 DNA sequence: TGTGCCTGGAGTTTAAAGGGGCTCCGAGGGACCCAGTACTTC.